This is a list of T cell receptor beta chains from one sample in a study of cytomegalovirus exposure and HLA in healthy donors. Produced via immunoSEQ multiplex PCR; TCRdb's table is partial and in-frame only. The sample has 150,000 to 200,000 clones, 80% to 85% seen once. Sequences were obtained from PBMCs. These receptors were taken from a boy between 10 and 17 years old in good health and CMV-seronegative. Both conserved end residues are part of each CDR3. The order of the fields is clone size, J gene, D gene, V gene, CDR3 protein, CDR3 DNA. D genes are given only for firm matches. Not all rows give a size; the values are once, few, many and, for expanded clones, a class.

NA,TRBJ2-5,NA,TRBV5-1,CASSLDPSYRGETQYF,TGCGCCAGCAGCTTGGACCCCAGCTACCGCGGGGAGACCCAGTACTTC
NA,TRBJ2-7,TRBD2,TRBV5-6,CASSQGLAGVRTSYEQYF,TGTGCCAGCAGCCAGGGACTAGCGGGGGTAAGAACCTCCTACGAGCAGTACTTC
NA,TRBJ1-5,NA,TRBV19,CASANTDRLNQPQHF,TGTGCCAGCGCAAATACGGACAGACTCAATCAGCCCCAGCATTTT
NA,TRBJ1-2,TRBD1,TRBV6-1,CASSDPDRGELHYGYTF,TGTGCCAGCAGTGACCCGGACAGGGGAGAACTGCACTATGGCTACACCTTC
few,TRBJ1-1,NA,TRBV4-1,CASSHPTGLDTEAFF,TGCGCCAGCAGCCACCCGACAGGTCTGGACACTGAAGCTTTCTTT
NA,TRBJ1-3,NA,TRBV19,CASSATVRNTIYF,TGTGCCAGTAGTGCGACAGTGCGAAACACCATATATTTT
NA,TRBJ2-1,NA,TRBV6-5,CASRSGFSYNEQFF,TGTGCCAGCAGAAGCGGGTTCTCATACAATGAGCAGTTCTTC
NA,TRBJ2-1,NA,TRBV7-2,CASSLMLGANYNEQFF,TGTGCCAGCAGCTTAATGCTTGGGGCCAATTACAATGAGCAGTTCTTC
NA,TRBJ2-3,NA,TRBV7-6,CASSRTYTDTQYF,TGTGCCAGCAGCCGGACTTACACAGATACGCAGTATTTT
few,TRBJ2-2,TRBD2,TRBV2,CASTAGGHTGELFF,TGTGCCAGCACGGCGGGAGGGCACACCGGGGAGCTGTTTTTT
NA,TRBJ2-1,NA,TRBV2,CASRDDSLTYNEQFF,TGTGCCAGCAGAGACGACAGCCTCACCTACAATGAGCAGTTCTTC
NA,TRBJ2-2,TRBD1,TRBV4-3,CASSQRTGPGELFF,TGCGCCAGCAGCCAGCGGACAGGCCCCGGGGAGCTGTTTTTT
few,TRBJ1-1,NA,TRBV13,CASRHGAWEAFF,TGTGCCAGCAGACATGGGGCATGGGAAGCTTTCTTT
NA,TRBJ1-5,TRBD1,TRBV28,CASSRDRGNNQPQHF,TGTGCCAGCAGTCGGGACAGGGGAAACAATCAGCCCCAGCATTTT
NA,TRBJ2-7,NA,TRBV18,CASSLTSTSYEQYF,TGTGCCAGCTCACTTACGTCAACTTCCTACGAGCAGTACTTC
NA,TRBJ2-7,TRBD1,TRBV7-8,CASSLDVGTGGREQYF,TGTGCCAGCAGCTTGGATGTGGGGACAGGGGGCCGCGAGCAGTACTTC
NA,TRBJ1-1,NA,TRBV20-1,CSARDRSAFF,TGCAGTGCTAGAGATCGGTCGGCTTTCTTT
NA,TRBJ2-1,TRBD1,TRBV11-2,CASSTKPKGTADNEQFF,TGTGCCAGCAGCACCAAACCGAAGGGGACAGCTGACAATGAGCAGTTCTTC
NA,TRBJ2-1,TRBD2,TRBV7-2,CASSATSGPYNEQFF,TGTGCCAGCAGCGCGACTAGCGGGCCTTACAATGAGCAGTTCTTC
NA,TRBJ2-7,NA,TRBV5-1,CASSLEGYEQYF,TGCGCCAGCAGCTTGGAGGGGTACGAGCAGTACTTC
NA,TRBJ2-5,TRBD2,TRBV5-8,CASSLGLAGVSQETQYF,TGTGCCAGCAGCTTGGGGCTAGCGGGGGTTTCACAAGAGACCCAGTACTTC
NA,TRBJ1-1,TRBD1,TRBV10-3,CAINIGAGGFEAFF,TGTGCCATCAACATTGGGGCAGGGGGATTCGAAGCTTTCTTT
NA,TRBJ2-5,NA,TRBV11-1,CASSQSERSQGETQYF,TGTGCCAGCAGCCAATCGGAACGATCCCAGGGGGAGACCCAGTACTTC
few,TRBJ2-7,NA,TRBV6-5,CASSSLSAVPHEQYF,TGTGCCAGCAGCTCTCTTTCTGCAGTCCCCCACGAGCAGTACTTC
NA,TRBJ2-7,NA,TRBV27,CASSWGQGSYEQYF,TGTGCCAGCAGTTGGGGGCAGGGCTCCTACGAGCAGTACTTC
NA,TRBJ2-3,NA,TRBV5-1,CASSLQGRADTQYF,TGCGCCAGCAGCTTACAGGGTAGGGCAGATACGCAGTATTTT
NA,TRBJ2-7,TRBD2,TRBV6-6,CASSYSLGLAAEQYF,TGTGCCAGCAGTTACTCGTTGGGACTAGCAGCCGAGCAGTACTTC
once,TRBJ2-7,NA,TRBV28,CASSLPRQKWGYEQYF,TGTGCCAGCAGTTTACCTCGACAGAAATGGGGATACGAGCAGTACTTC
NA,TRBJ1-2,NA,TRBV7-2,CASSTRTGLYGYTF,TGTGCCAGCAGCACCCGGACGGGACTCTATGGCTACACCTTC
few,TRBJ1-2,NA,TRBV7-9,CSSITPPGGYTF,TGTTCCAGCATCACCCCCCCCGGTGGCTACACCTTC
NA,TRBJ2-7,NA,TRBV2,CASSVGSSSYEQYF,TGTGCCAGCAGTGTGGGCTCCTCATCCTACGAGCAGTACTTC
NA,TRBJ1-1,NA,TRBV10-1,CASSAGTTVFKHPEAFF,TGCGCCAGCAGTGCGGGAACAACGGTTTTCAAGCACCCTGAAGCTTTCTTT
NA,TRBJ1-4,NA,TRBV6-1,CASSELAGVSTNEKLFF,TGTGCCAGCAGTGAACTGGCAGGCGTCTCAACTAATGAAAAACTGTTTTTT